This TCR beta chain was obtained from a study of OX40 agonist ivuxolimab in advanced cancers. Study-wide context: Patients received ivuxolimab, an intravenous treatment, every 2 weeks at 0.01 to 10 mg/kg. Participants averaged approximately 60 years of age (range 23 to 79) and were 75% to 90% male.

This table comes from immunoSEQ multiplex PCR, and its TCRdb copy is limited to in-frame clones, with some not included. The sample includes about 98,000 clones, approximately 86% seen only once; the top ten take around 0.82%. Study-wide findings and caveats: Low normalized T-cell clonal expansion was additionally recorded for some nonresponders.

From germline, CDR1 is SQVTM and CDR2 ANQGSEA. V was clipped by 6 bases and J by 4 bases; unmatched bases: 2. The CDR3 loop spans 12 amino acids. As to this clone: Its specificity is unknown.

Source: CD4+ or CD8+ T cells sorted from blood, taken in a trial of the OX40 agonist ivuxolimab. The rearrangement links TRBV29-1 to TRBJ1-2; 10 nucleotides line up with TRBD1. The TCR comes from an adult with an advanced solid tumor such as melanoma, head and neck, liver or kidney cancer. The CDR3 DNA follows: TGCAGCGTGGGACAGGGGAGCTATGGCTACACCTTC. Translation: CSVGQGSYGYTF. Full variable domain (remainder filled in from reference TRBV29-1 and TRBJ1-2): SAVISQKPSRDICQRGTSLTIQCQVDSQVTMMFWYRQQPGQSLTLIATANQGSEATYESGFVIDKFPISRPNLTFSTLTVSNMSPEDSSIYLCSVGQGSYGYTFGSGTRLTVV.